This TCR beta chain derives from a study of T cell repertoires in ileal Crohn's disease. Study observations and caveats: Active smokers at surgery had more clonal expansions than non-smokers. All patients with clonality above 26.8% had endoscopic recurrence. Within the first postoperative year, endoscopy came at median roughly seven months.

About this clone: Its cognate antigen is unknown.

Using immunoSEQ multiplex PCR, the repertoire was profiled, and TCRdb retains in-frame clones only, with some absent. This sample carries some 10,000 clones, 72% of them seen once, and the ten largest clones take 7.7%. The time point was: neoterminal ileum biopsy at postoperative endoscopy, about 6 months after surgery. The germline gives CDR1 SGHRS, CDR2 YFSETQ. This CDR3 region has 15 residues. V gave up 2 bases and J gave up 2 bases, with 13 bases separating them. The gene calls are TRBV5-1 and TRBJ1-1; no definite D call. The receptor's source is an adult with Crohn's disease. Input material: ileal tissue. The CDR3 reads CASSFRGEINTEAFF. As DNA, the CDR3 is TGCGCCAGCAGCTTCCGGGGAGAGATAAACACTGAAGCTTTCTTT.